Listed below are T cell receptor beta chains from one sample, sequenced in a study of shared clonotypes between healthy human individuals. TCRdb keeps only in-frame clones here, not all; method: immunoSEQ multiplex PCR. Of roughly 1,100,000 clones in the sample, about 80% are singletons; the top ten hold roughly 1.4%. The sample comprised memory CD4+ T cells sorted from blood. The source of these receptors is a man between 18 and 29 years old in good health. The CDR3 runs from the conserved cysteine through the conserved F or W. Fields, in order: clone size, D gene, J gene, V gene, CDR3 protein, CDR3 DNA. D genes are given only for firm matches. Some rows mark clone size as missing; the rest say once, few, many or name a class of expanded clone.

clone_size: many; d_call: TRBD1; j_call: TRBJ2-7; v_call: TRBV4-3; cdr3_aa: CASSQGQGAYDEQYF; cdr3_nt: TGCGCCAGCAGCCAAGGCCAGGGGGCTTACGACGAGCAGTACTTC
clone_size: -; d_call: -; j_call: TRBJ1-4; v_call: TRBV10-2; cdr3_aa: CASSESSGPHEKLFF; cdr3_nt: TGCGCCAGCAGTGAGTCATCCGGGCCCCATGAAAAACTGTTTTTT
clone_size: -; d_call: -; j_call: TRBJ1-2; v_call: TRBV28; cdr3_aa: CASSPRQSYGYTF; cdr3_nt: TGTGCCAGCAGCCCCAGACAGTCCTATGGCTACACCTTC
clone_size: -; d_call: -; j_call: TRBJ1-2; v_call: TRBV28; cdr3_aa: CASSFTLGGYTF; cdr3_nt: TGTGCCAGCAGTTTTACCCTGGGTGGCTACACCTTC
clone_size: -; d_call: TRBD2; j_call: TRBJ2-3; v_call: TRBV5-1; cdr3_aa: CASSLGIAGGLTDTQYF; cdr3_nt: TGCGCCAGCAGCTTGGGAATAGCGGGGGGCCTCACAGATACGCAGTATTTT
clone_size: few; d_call: -; j_call: TRBJ1-2; v_call: TRBV18; cdr3_aa: CASSPPQGNNYGYTF; cdr3_nt: TGTGCCAGCTCACCCCCTCAGGGGAATAACTATGGCTACACCTTC
clone_size: once; d_call: -; j_call: TRBJ2-1; v_call: TRBV11-2; cdr3_aa: CASSLGLFNEQFF; cdr3_nt: TGTGCCAGCAGCTTAGGACTATTCAATGAGCAGTTCTTC
clone_size: -; d_call: -; j_call: TRBJ1-4; v_call: TRBV7-2; cdr3_aa: CASSLVSPLKTTNEKLFF; cdr3_nt: TGTGCCAGCAGCTTAGTAAGCCCGCTAAAGACAACTAATGAAAAACTGTTTTTT
clone_size: -; d_call: -; j_call: TRBJ2-1; v_call: TRBV2; cdr3_aa: CAGRQGGLYNEQFF; cdr3_nt: TGTGCCGGGAGGCAAGGGGGCCTCTACAATGAGCAGTTCTTC
clone_size: -; d_call: TRBD2; j_call: TRBJ2-3; v_call: TRBV7-2; cdr3_aa: CASSLRTSGGTDTQYF; cdr3_nt: TGTGCCAGCAGCCTGCGGACTAGCGGGGGCACAGATACGCAGTATTTT
clone_size: -; d_call: TRBD1; j_call: TRBJ1-2; v_call: TRBV19; cdr3_aa: CASSSRDREYGYTF; cdr3_nt: TGTGCCAGTAGTTCCCGGGACAGGGAATATGGCTACACCTTC
clone_size: -; d_call: -; j_call: TRBJ1-2; v_call: TRBV9; cdr3_aa: CASSPWTGRDGYTF; cdr3_nt: TGTGCCAGCAGCCCGTGGACGGGTCGGGATGGCTACACCTTC
clone_size: once; d_call: TRBD1; j_call: TRBJ1-2; v_call: TRBV6-5; cdr3_aa: CASRDRGRNYGYTF; cdr3_nt: TGTGCCAGCAGGGACAGGGGGCGAAACTATGGCTACACCTTC
clone_size: -; d_call: TRBD1; j_call: TRBJ1-6; v_call: TRBV5-4; cdr3_aa: CASSPGGDRANSPLHF; cdr3_nt: TGTGCCAGCAGCCCTGGGGGGGACAGGGCTAATTCACCCCTCCACTTT
clone_size: few; d_call: TRBD2; j_call: TRBJ2-7; v_call: TRBV5-1; cdr3_aa: CASSLKLAGGLGSYEQYF; cdr3_nt: TGCGCCAGCAGCTTAAAACTAGCGGGAGGGCTTGGCTCCTACGAGCAGTACTTC
clone_size: -; d_call: -; j_call: TRBJ1-2; v_call: TRBV2; cdr3_aa: CASRTSHGNYGYTF; cdr3_nt: TGTGCCAGCAGGACATCTCACGGCAACTATGGCTACACCTTC
clone_size: -; d_call: TRBD1; j_call: TRBJ1-1; v_call: TRBV5-1; cdr3_aa: CASSLTGANTEAFF; cdr3_nt: TGCGCCAGCAGCTTAACAGGGGCGAACACTGAAGCTTTCTTT
clone_size: -; d_call: -; j_call: TRBJ1-1; v_call: TRBV5-4; cdr3_aa: CASRASVETEAFF; cdr3_nt: TGTGCCAGCAGGGCTTCGGTCGAAACTGAAGCTTTCTTT
clone_size: few; d_call: -; j_call: TRBJ1-1; v_call: TRBV29-1; cdr3_aa: CSADRTNTEAFF; cdr3_nt: TGCAGCGCCGACAGAACGAACACTGAAGCTTTCTTT
clone_size: -; d_call: -; j_call: TRBJ1-5; v_call: TRBV25-1; cdr3_aa: CASSAQGWGQPQHF; cdr3_nt: TGTGCCAGCAGTGCCCAGGGATGGGGCCAGCCCCAGCATTTT
clone_size: -; d_call: -; j_call: TRBJ1-1; v_call: TRBV14; cdr3_aa: CASSWGGAGTEAFF; cdr3_nt: TGTGCCAGCAGCTGGGGGGGCGCGGGCACTGAAGCTTTCTTT
clone_size: -; d_call: -; j_call: TRBJ1-2; v_call: TRBV4-3; cdr3_aa: CASSQDHGPYGYTF; cdr3_nt: TGCGCCAGCAGCCAAGACCATGGTCCCTATGGCTACACCTTC
clone_size: few; d_call: TRBD1; j_call: TRBJ2-6; v_call: TRBV9; cdr3_aa: CASSLGQGYSGANVLTF; cdr3_nt: TGTGCCAGCAGCCTTGGACAGGGCTACTCTGGGGCCAACGTCCTGACTTTC
clone_size: -; d_call: TRBD2; j_call: TRBJ2-7; v_call: TRBV19; cdr3_aa: CASSRGLAGSYEQYF; cdr3_nt: TGTGCCAGTAGTAGAGGACTAGCGGGCTCCTACGAGCAGTACTTC
clone_size: -; d_call: -; j_call: TRBJ2-2; v_call: TRBV7-2; cdr3_aa: CASNQQGTGELFF; cdr3_nt: TGTGCCAGCAACCAACAAGGGACCGGGGAGCTGTTTTTT
clone_size: once; d_call: -; j_call: TRBJ2-5; v_call: TRBV19; cdr3_aa: CASSTGGRETQYF; cdr3_nt: TGTGCCAGTAGTACAGGGGGGCGGGAGACCCAGTACTTC
clone_size: -; d_call: TRBD2; j_call: TRBJ2-5; v_call: TRBV11-2; cdr3_aa: CASSRGAGGPETQYF; cdr3_nt: TGTGCCAGCAGCCGGGGAGCGGGGGGGCCGGAGACCCAGTACTTC
clone_size: few; d_call: TRBD1; j_call: TRBJ1-6; v_call: TRBV5-1; cdr3_aa: CASSLSAGQGDSPLHF; cdr3_nt: TGCGCCAGCAGCCTATCCGCGGGACAGGGGGATTCACCCCTCCACTTT
clone_size: few; d_call: TRBD1; j_call: TRBJ2-1; v_call: TRBV18; cdr3_aa: CASSQGTDNEQFF; cdr3_nt: TGTGCCAGCTCACAGGGGACAGACAATGAGCAGTTCTTC
clone_size: -; d_call: TRBD1; j_call: TRBJ1-1; v_call: TRBV5-6; cdr3_aa: CASSSRDRNTEAFF; cdr3_nt: TGTGCCAGCAGCTCAAGGGACAGGAACACTGAAGCTTTCTTT
clone_size: -; d_call: -; j_call: TRBJ1-2; v_call: TRBV6-6; cdr3_aa: CASSYHQSAFGYTF; cdr3_nt: TGTGCCAGCAGTTACCACCAGAGTGCTTTTGGCTACACCTTC
clone_size: -; d_call: -; j_call: TRBJ2-2; v_call: TRBV7-9; cdr3_aa: CASTRDTGELFF; cdr3_nt: TGTGCCAGTACTAGGGACACCGGGGAGCTGTTTTTT
clone_size: once; d_call: -; j_call: TRBJ1-2; v_call: TRBV27; cdr3_aa: CASRRSGGSDGYTF; cdr3_nt: TGTGCCAGCAGAAGATCGGGAGGATCAGATGGCTACACCTTC
clone_size: -; d_call: TRBD1; j_call: TRBJ1-3; v_call: TRBV29-1; cdr3_aa: CSVRTGANGNTIYF; cdr3_nt: TGCAGCGTCCGGACAGGGGCAAATGGAAACACCATATATTTT
clone_size: -; d_call: TRBD2; j_call: TRBJ2-1; v_call: TRBV7-8; cdr3_aa: CASSLTGTSFHEQFF; cdr3_nt: TGTGCCAGCAGCTTAACCGGGACTAGCTTCCATGAGCAGTTCTTC
clone_size: once; d_call: -; j_call: TRBJ1-1; v_call: TRBV9; cdr3_aa: CASSVAEWRGGGEAFF; cdr3_nt: TGTGCCAGCAGCGTAGCTGAGTGGAGGGGCGGAGGTGAAGCTTTCTTT
clone_size: -; d_call: TRBD2; j_call: TRBJ2-1; v_call: TRBV18; cdr3_aa: CASSLQRVAGGSYNEQFF; cdr3_nt: TGTGCCAGCTCACTGCAGCGTGTAGCGGGAGGCTCCTACAATGAGCAGTTCTTC
clone_size: few; d_call: -; j_call: TRBJ1-5; v_call: TRBV2; cdr3_aa: CASSEGQGSFQPQHF; cdr3_nt: TGTGCCAGCAGTGAAGGGCAGGGTTCTTTCCAGCCCCAGCATTTT
clone_size: few; d_call: -; j_call: TRBJ1-1; v_call: TRBV5-6; cdr3_aa: CASSVRRGTEAFF; cdr3_nt: TGTGCCAGCAGCGTACGGAGGGGCACTGAAGCTTTCTTT
clone_size: -; d_call: -; j_call: TRBJ1-2; v_call: TRBV7-2; cdr3_aa: CASSFRYIGYGYTF; cdr3_nt: TGTGCCAGCAGCTTCCGGTACATCGGCTATGGCTACACCTTC